The clone carrying this T cell receptor (beta chain) showed up just a few times. The antigen is unknown. The length of the CDR3 is 15 residues. Trimming took 4 bases from V and 1 from J; bases not matched to a gene: 2. CDR1 is SNHLY and CDR2 is FYNNEI in the germline V gene. This entry belongs to a study of cytomegalovirus exposure and HLA in healthy donors. Whole-study findings and limits: A later analysis appeared to link common viral pathogens to several of the most significant clusters.

This PCR relied on a set of 60 Vbeta primers and 13 Jbeta primers. Sequencing used immunoSEQ multiplex PCR; TCRdb keeps in-frame clones, though not all of them. The table shows under 150,000 clones, with about 9.1% occurring only once. The sample consisted of PBMCs. The rearrangement links TRBV2 to TRBJ2-3; 10 nucleotides agree with TRBD2. This sequence was found in a woman aged 40-49 years in good health and CMV-seropositive. Here the CDR3 DNA reads TGTGCCAGCAGTGGGACTAGCGGCCGCACAGATACGCAGTATTTT. Its protein product is CASSGTSGRTDTQYF.